The 32 T cell receptor beta chains presented below share a single source sample, sequenced in a study of cytomegalovirus exposure and HLA in healthy donors. The PCR contained 60 Vbeta and 13 Jbeta primers. Generated by immunoSEQ multiplex PCR, the TCRdb table keeps only in-frame clones and is missing some. The sample shows 270,000 or so clones, around 90% of them seen only once. Sequencing was done on a sample of PBMCs. The receptor source for this set is a girl aged 2 to 9 in good health and CMV-seronegative.

The chain is built from TRBV6-5 and TRBJ1-4; 8 nucleotides align to TRBD1. This CDR3 comprises 16 residues. The germline V gene has CDR1 MNHEY and CDR2 SVGAGI. V shed 4 bases and J 0 bases; nucleotides not matched to a gene: 4. CDR3: CASSLTGVTTNEKLFF. The DNA for the CDR3 is TGTGCCAGCAGTTTGACAGGGGTTACAACTAATGAAAAACTGTTTTTT.

The chain couples TRBV6-6 to TRBJ1-5; maybe TRBD1 (5 bases). Germline CDR1 MNHNY, CDR2 SVGAGI (reference sequence). The CDR3 runs 15 residues. Trimming removed 5 bases at V and 3 bases at J, with 14 bases between. CDR3 sequence reads: CASSVTGGTNQPQHF. CDR3 in DNA: TGTGCCAGCAGTGTCACCGGGGGAACCAATCAGCCCCAGCATTTT.

Comment on this clone: This sample includes further DNA sequences coding for the same CDR3. The genes are TRBV7-3 and TRBJ1-1; maybe TRBD1 (6 bases). Germline V CDR1 and CDR2: SGHTA, FQGTGA. CDR3 size: 13 residues. With 3 bases removed from V and 1 base from J, the gap between germline ends came to 6 bases. The CDR3 sequence: CASSLTGNTEAFF. Written as DNA, the CDR3 is TGTGCCAGCAGCTTGACAGGGAACACTGAAGCTTTCTTT.

The chain combines TRBV5-1 with TRBJ2-3; 9 positions match TRBD1. This CDR3 region has 13 residues. CDR1 is SGHRS, CDR2 YFSETQ, per germline. V lost 2 bases and J lost 9; bases outside the gene matches: 4. The CDR3 nucleotides are TGCGCCAGCAGCTTCCGGGACAGGGACACGCAGTATTTT. Residues: CASSFRDRDTQYF. The whole variable domain, filled in from reference TRBV5-1 and TRBJ2-3, reads KAGVTQTPRYLIKTRGQQVTLSCSPISGHRSVSWYQQTPGQGLQFLFEYFSETQRNKGNFPGRFSGRQFSNSRSEMNVSTLELGDSALYLCASSFRDRDTQYFGPGTRLTVL.

The gene calls are TRBV11-3 and TRBJ2-2; the D is unclear. Germline loops: CDR1 SGHNT, CDR2 YENEEA. The V and J ends lost 2 bases and 7 bases respectively, with 5 bases between them. There are 12 residues in the CDR3. The chain's CDR3 is CASSLLNGELFF. The CDR3 nucleotides read TGTGCCAGCAGCTTACTTAACGGGGAGCTGTTTTTT. Drawing the rest from reference TRBV11-3 and TRBJ2-2, the complete variable domain is EAGVVQSPRYKIIEKKQPVAFWCNPISGHNTLYWYLQNLGQGPELLIRYENEEAVDDSQLPKDRFSAERLKGVDSTLKIQPAELGDSAVYLCASSLLNGELFFGEGSRLTVL.

The chain has TRBV19 and TRBJ2-5; maybe TRBD2 (7 bases). Germline V gene lookup returns CDR1 LNHDA and CDR2 SQIVND (reference sequence). The germline V and J ends were trimmed by 0 bases and 5 bases, with 19 bases remaining between them. This CDR3 has 17 amino acids. In DNA form, the CDR3 reads TGTGCCAGTAGTATAGACGACGGGGGGCCCCCAGGCGAGACCCAGTACTTC. Translation: CASSIDDGGPPGETQYF.

The V call is TRBV5-4, the J call TRBJ2-5; no firm D call. The DNA end lines up better with TRBJ2-7; the J call may be wrong. This CDR3 region has 14 residues. Germline CDR1 reads SGHNT; CDR2 reads YYREEE (reference sequence). In DNA, the CDR3 is TGTGCCAGCAGCTTGGACCAGAACTACTACGAGCAGTACTTC. The encoded protein is CASSLDQNYYEQYF.

The rearrangement links TRBV7-2 to TRBJ2-7, with D maybe TRBD2 (5 bases). This CDR3 contains 14 residues. The V gene's germline CDR1 is SGHTA and CDR2 FQGNSA. V lost 0 bases, J lost 0 bases, and 6 bases lay in between. The CDR3 region has the DNA TGTGCCAGCAGCTTAGCGGGGAGCTCCTACGAGCAGTACTTC. It translates to CASSLAGSSYEQYF.

J is TRBJ1-4 and V is TRBV28; D possibly corresponds to TRBD1 (5 bases). The V gene's germline CDR1 is MDHEN and CDR2 SYDVKM. Deletions cut 1 base from V and 7 bases from J, with 13 bases between. The CDR3 totals 15 residues. The CDR3 sequence: CASSLLPDSGEKLFF. Here the CDR3 DNA reads TGTGCCAGCAGTTTATTACCCGACAGTGGTGAAAAACTGTTTTTT.

As regards this clone: One end of the junction does not line up with germline, which may come from a read error. The chain couples TRBV7-7 to TRBJ2-5, with TRBD2 matching over 13 bases. The CDR3 loop spans 16 amino acids. CDR1 and CDR2 from the germline V gene are SSHAT and FNYEAQ (reference sequence). The CDR3 here is CASSLGTSGREETQYF. The DNA for the CDR3 is TGTGCTAGCAGCTTAGGAACTAGCGGGAGGGAAGAGACCCAGTACTTC.

V and J are TRBV30 and TRBJ2-7, with TRBD1 identical over 7 bases. Germline values: CDR1 GTSNPN, CDR2 SVGIG (reference sequence). This CDR3 spans 14 amino acids. V trimming: 0 bases; J trimming: 3 bases; junction bases outside the gene matches: 5. CDR3 in amino acids: CAWSVSRGSYEQYF. Here the CDR3 DNA reads TGTGCCTGGAGTGTAAGCAGGGGGAGCTACGAGCAGTACTTC.

The J gene is TRBJ2-2, the V gene TRBV30, with 9 bases that match TRBD1. Germline V CDR1 and CDR2: GTSNPN, SVGIG (reference sequence). J gave up 6 bases and V 4 bases, and 3 bases lay outside the gene matches. CDR3 length: 13 residues. This chain's CDR3 is CAWTRTGAGELFF. In nucleotides, the CDR3 is TGTGCCTGGACTCGGACAGGGGCCGGGGAGCTGTTTTTT.

The chain has TRBV4-1 and TRBJ2-7; D possibly corresponds to TRBD2 (5 bases). The CDR3 covers 15 residues. Per germline, CDR1 MGHRA and CDR2 YSYEKL. The V end was cut by 4 bases, the J end by 2 bases, with 15 bases between. CDR3: CASSPPRGRAYEQYF. The CDR3 DNA sequence: TGCGCCAGCAGCCCCCCTCGGGGTAGGGCCTACGAGCAGTACTTC.

The V and J genes are TRBV5-5 and TRBJ2-5, with TRBD2 as a possible D gene (5 bases). V was trimmed by 2 bases and J by 3 bases, leaving 17 bases between them. CDR3 length equals 16 residues. Germline loops: CDR1 SGHKS, CDR2 YYEKEE (reference sequence). The CDR3 spells CASSLKRGSWEETQYF. The CDR3 bases are TGTGCCAGCAGCTTAAAAAGAGGGAGTTGGGAAGAGACCCAGTACTTC.

The J gene is TRBJ2-1, the V gene TRBV2, with 9 bases that match TRBD2. The CDR3 covers 14 residues. J gave up 7 bases and V 8 bases, and 9 bases lay outside the gene matches. CDR1 and CDR2 (germline): SNHLY, FYNNEI. The CDR3 coding sequence is TGTGCCAGCGGCTGGCGGGGGGGCCTGAATGAGCAGTTCTTC. The encoded protein is CASGWRGGLNEQFF. The whole variable domain, remainder taken from reference TRBV2 and TRBJ2-1, is EPEVTQTPSHQVTQMGQEVILRCVPISNHLYFYWYRQILGQKVEFLVSFYNNEISEKSEIFDDQFSVERPDGSNFTLKIRSTKLEDSAMYFCASGWRGGLNEQFFGPGTRLTVL.

The rearrangement links TRBV12-5 to TRBJ2-7; a possible D gene is TRBD2 (6 bases). The CDR3 contains 13 residues. Per the germline V gene, CDR1 is LGHNT and CDR2 is FRNRAP. The germline V and J ends were trimmed by 4 bases and 0 bases, with 7 bases remaining between them. DNA of the CDR3: TGTGCTAGTGGTTCTAGCGTCTCCTACGAGCAGTACTTC. This codes for CASGSSVSYEQYF.

The rearrangement links TRBV18 to TRBJ2-3; no clear D. Germline CDR1 is KGHSH and CDR2 is LQKENI. This CDR3 comprises 13 residues. The ends were cut back, 4 bases at V and 0 bases at J, with 5 bases in the middle. CDR3 protein: CASSRMSTDTQYF. CDR3 DNA: TGTGCCAGCTCACGTATGAGCACAGATACGCAGTATTTT.

The chain couples TRBV7-9 to TRBJ2-7; D possibly corresponds to TRBD1 (5 bases). V lost 4 bases and J 4 bases, leaving 11 bases between the germline ends. Germline lookup yields CDR1 SEHNR and CDR2 FQNEAQ (reference sequence). The CDR3 extends over 13 amino acids. The CDR3 protein is CASSSGIKYEQYF. The CDR3 nucleotides read TGTGCCAGCAGCTCAGGGATCAAGTACGAGCAGTACTTC.

This chain links TRBV6-6 with TRBJ1-4; possibly TRBD1 for D (5 bases). The CDR3 covers 14 residues. V lost 4 bases, J lost 3 bases, and 9 bases lay in between. Per germline, CDR1 MNHNY and CDR2 SVGAGI (reference sequence). The CDR3 protein is CASSWGGANEKLFF. As DNA, the CDR3 is TGTGCCAGCAGTTGGGGGGGGGCTAATGAAAAACTGTTTTTT.

As regards this clone: This CDR3 is also generated by other DNA sequences in the sample. The rearrangement links TRBV9 to TRBJ1-1; perhaps TRBD1 as D (6 bases). Trimming cost V 5 bases and J 4 bases, with 12 bases left between them. The CDR3 is 13 residues long. CDR1 is SGDLS and CDR2 is YYNGEE in the germline V gene. The CDR3 loop reads CASSAGVGTEAFF. In DNA, the CDR3 is TGTGCCAGCAGTGCAGGGGTTGGCACTGAAGCTTTCTTT.

The chain uses TRBV10-1 and TRBJ1-3; D is perhaps TRBD1 (5 bases). This CDR3 is 19 amino acids long. Germline CDR1 and CDR2: WNHNN and SYGVQD (reference sequence). V was trimmed by 4 bases and J by 0 bases, leaving 22 bases between them. Here the CDR3 reads CASSGRQRNGATSGNTIYF. CDR3 sequence (DNA): TGCGCCAGCAGTGGACGACAGAGAAACGGCGCTACCTCTGGAAACACCATATATTTT.

This rearrangement joins TRBV9 to TRBJ2-7; D is unclear. The germline V and J ends were trimmed by 1 base and 2 bases, with 7 bases remaining between them. Germline CDR1 SGDLS, CDR2 YYNGEE. The CDR3 contains 13 residues. CDR3: CASSVTATYEQYF. As DNA, the CDR3 is TGTGCCAGCAGCGTAACAGCTACCTACGAGCAGTACTTC.

V and J are TRBV19 and TRBJ1-4, with unresolved D. Deletions cut 6 bases from V and 4 bases from J, with 9 bases between. Germline values: CDR1 LNHDA, CDR2 SQIVND (reference sequence). This CDR3 contains 13 residues. CDR3 amino acids: CASSPPGNEKLFF. The CDR3 DNA reads TGTGCCAGTAGCCCTCCGGGTAATGAAAAACTGTTTTTT.

This clone was detected only once. The rearrangement links TRBV6-4 to TRBJ1-2; D remains unclear. The CDR3 loop spans 13 amino acids. Looked up from germline, CDR1 is MRHNA and CDR2 is SNTAGT. CDR3 sequence reads: CDPIETRLYGYTF. In DNA form, the CDR3 reads TGTGACCCGATCGAAACCAGACTCTATGGCTACACCTTC.

This clone turned up a few times. The junction departs from the called germline gene at one end, perhaps through a read error. This rearrangement joins TRBV5-1 to TRBJ2-3; D gene unclear. CDR1 and CDR2 from the germline V gene are SGHRS and YFSETQ. This CDR3 spans 12 amino acids. This chain's CDR3 is CASSSPTDRQYF. The DNA of the CDR3 is TGCGCCAGCAGCTCTCCCACAGATAGGCAGTATTTT.

The chain links TRBV21-1 to TRBJ1-5; the table assigns TRBD1, which was not confirmed against the DNA. TRBV21-1 represents a pseudogene. The CDR3 runs to 16 residues. CDR3 nucleotides: TGTGCCAGCAGCAAAGGACAGGGGCCTAGCAATCAGCCCCAGCATTTT. Protein sequence: CASSKGQGPSNQPQHF.

The sample holds one count of this clone. This chain uses TRBV6-6 with TRBJ1-5; D is unclear. The CDR3 extends over 13 amino acids. Germline V gives CDR1 MNHNY, CDR2 SVGAGI (reference sequence). The V end was cut by 7 bases, the J end by 0 bases, with 7 bases between. The CDR3: CASKSNSNQPQHF. CDR3 DNA sequence: TGTGCCAGCAAGAGTAATAGCAATCAGCCCCAGCATTTT.

Details on this clone: The junction departs from the called germline gene at one end, perhaps through a read error. The J gene is TRBJ1-1, the V gene TRBV7-9; a weak D match, TRBD1 (6 bases). This CDR3 is 12 amino acids long. Germline CDR1 is SEHNR and CDR2 is FQNEAQ (reference sequence). The CDR3 protein is CSSSAGQPEAFF. DNA of the CDR3: TGTTCCAGCAGCGCCGGACAGCCTGAAGCTTTCTTT. The full variable domain, rest sourced from reference TRBV7-9 and TRBJ1-1, is DTGVSQNPRHKITKRGQNVTFRCDPISEHNRLYWYRQTLGQGPEFLTYFQNEAQLEKSRLLSDRFSAERPKGSFSTLEIQRTEQGDSAMYLCSSSAGQPEAFFGQGTRLTVV.

The V call is TRBV6-5, the J call TRBJ2-7; D is undetermined. CDR3 length: 15 amino acids. Germline assignment: CDR1 MNHEY and CDR2 SVGAGI. V shed 0 bases and J shed 0 bases, with 9 bases lying between them. CDR3 DNA: TGTGCCAGCAGTTACTCGATACCGAGCTCCTACGAGCAGTACTTC. Translating gives CASSYSIPSSYEQYF.

V gene TRBV6-6 combines with J gene TRBJ2-3; TRBD1 agrees at 7 bases. J was trimmed by 2 bases and V by 2 bases; bases with no gene match: 7. CDR3 length equals 16 residues. CDR1 is MNHNY, CDR2 SVGAGI, per germline (reference sequence). In nucleotides, the CDR3 is TGTGCCAGCAGTTACAGACCGGGACAGAACACAGATACGCAGTATTTT. Residues: CASSYRPGQNTDTQYF.

CDR3 protein: CASMAGRLGYTF. The CDR3 DNA reads as TGTGCCAGCATGGCAGGGCGTCTTGGCTACACCTTC. The chain is built from TRBV13 and TRBJ1-2, with D tentatively TRBD1 (5 bases). With 7 bases removed from V and 7 bases from J, the gap between germline ends came to 13 bases. The CDR3 extends over 12 amino acids. Germline lookup yields CDR1 PRHDT and CDR2 FYEKMQ (reference sequence).

This chain joins TRBV11-2 and TRBJ2-7, with D unresolved. Germline CDR1 SGHAT, CDR2 FQNNGV. The CDR3 sequence is 16 residues long. The V and J ends lost 0 bases and 0 bases respectively, with 12 bases between them. The CDR3: CASSLDYEMSSYEQYF. The CDR3 bases are TGTGCCAGCAGCTTAGATTACGAAATGAGCTCCTACGAGCAGTACTTC.